This paragraph reports one T cell receptor (beta chain). Its antigen is unknown. The CDR3 is 14 residues long. The ends lost 4 bases at V and 8 bases at J; junction bases unmatched: 7. Germline V gene lookup returns CDR1 LNHDA and CDR2 SQIVND (reference sequence). The data derive from a study of vaccination effects on CD4 cells after COVID-19. Looking at the study overall: Two recovered convalescent patients were sampled 16 days and one week pre-vaccination.

Within the ViraFEST assay, antigen-specific CD4+ T cells underwent expansion with viral peptide pools prior to sequencing. It was after approximately 11 days of culture that CD4+ T cells were isolated. The person was diagnosed with PCR-confirmed SARS-CoV-2 infection between March and December 2020. A half-medium replacement with IL-2 medium was carried out on days 3 and 7. Profiled with immunoSEQ multiplex PCR; TCRdb holds only in-frame clones, not every one. The sample has under 55,000 clones; roughly 70% are singletons. This specimen was CD4+ T cells from PBMCs cultured with a peptide pool, taken before COVID-19 vaccination. This chain uses TRBV19 with TRBJ1-2, with 10 bases lining up with TRBD1. The sequence came from a human donor who had a prior SARS-CoV-2 infection. CDR3 residues: CASSSRDRGEGYTF. The CDR3 DNA reads as TGTGCCAGTAGTAGCCGGGACAGGGGCGAGGGCTACACCTTC.